This TCR beta chain was obtained from a study of Ad26.COV2.S vaccination and SARS-CoV-2 variants (dated by TCRdb to the early 2020s). Study-wide context: Vaccine-arm donors were drawn from COV1001, a multicentre, randomized, double-blind, placebo-controlled phase I-IIa trial of Ad26.COV2.S in healthy adults. The TCR-sequenced set comprised approximately 32 samples: some 19 Ad26.COV2.S vaccine recipients, 5 placebo recipients and 8 SARS-CoV-2 convalescent individuals. Trial participants were randomized into five groups of five, in which low-dose or high-dose Ad26.COV2.S was given once or twice, or placebo was given on both occasions. Investigators did not know the trial group allocation while performing experiments and assessing outcomes. TCRbeta repertoire sequencing served as the tool for gauging how specific and how broad the SARS-CoV-2-reactive T cell receptors were following Ad26.COV2.S vaccination. Ad26.COV2.S was administered intramuscularly at 5 x 10^10 or 1 x 10^11 viral particles, either as a single shot or as two shots given 56 days apart. Overall results and qualifications from the work: After vaccination, substantial breadth of spike-specific CD8+ and CD4+ T cell responses was reported. Spike-specific TCR breadth was higher in Ad26.COV2.S recipients than in placebo recipients (P = 0.0014). The authors noted that total T cell responses may have been underestimated by the TCR breadth and depth analyses. Vaccine and placebo recipients had comparable non-spike TCR breadth, which fits with the vaccine containing only spike. Comparing responses between vaccine doses or regimens was not something the study was powered to do.

The label giving this sample's treatment or condition can be read as: roughly 20 received Ad26.COV2.S at low or high dose, single or two shots; about 5 received placebo; per-sample allocation not given. For vaccine and placebo recipients, repertoires were sequenced using samples collected on day 63 after the first injection. Cohort 1b enrolled roughly 25 adults aged 18-55 years at a single site in Boston, USA, between 29 July and 7 August 2020. Ad26.COV2.S was a replication-incompetent adenovirus type 26 vector that expressed a prefusion-stabilized SARS-CoV-2 spike protein derived from the original Wuhan strain. The immunoSEQ Assay was the method used to sequence TCRbeta CDR3 regions. After extraction, genomic DNA underwent amplification by bias-controlled multiplex PCR, followed by high-throughput sequencing. In the original analysis: To quantify the absolute abundance of every unique TCRbeta CDR3 region, sequences were collapsed and filtered. Usable DNA was measured by amplifying reference genes present in all nucleated cells, and TCRbeta template counts were normalized to that usable DNA to estimate T cell fraction. Repertoire TCRs were annotated as SARS-CoV-2-specific when V gene, CDR3 amino acid sequence and J gene were exactly matched to a known reactive TCR set. The reference SARS-CoV-2 TCR set was derived from MIRA and filtered for enrichment in COVID-19-positive ImmuneCODE repertoires, a step that removed public or cross-reactive TCRs. Using the MIRA antigens, annotated TCRs were further analysed by specific ORF or by position within an ORF. Breadth was defined as the number of annotated unique rearrangements divided by the total number of unique productive rearrangements, and depth was defined as the summed frequency of the annotated unique rearrangements. TCR breadth was compared between groups using two-sided Wilcoxon rank-sum tests. The source is immuneACCESS, and TCRdb retained only in-frame sequences with V and J called. Part of the clones is not carried over; for the studies checked, unresolved V genes explain less than half of this, and the remainder is unexplained. For V, J and clone size, that table is used; D and trimming come from the DNA. Counted in this sample were around 450,000 clones; 90% of them appeared once. In total, the top ten clones hold about 4.1% of the sample.

As regards this clone: This receptor's antigen is unknown. Within one base of it there is no much larger clone, and no base qualities were kept.

The germline V gene provides CDR1 LGHNA and CDR2 YSLEER. The CDR3 contains 16 residues, cysteine and phenylalanine counted. Of the read, only the CDR3 DNA is kept; its 48 bases are in frame from base 1. This sample comprised peripheral blood, obtained in a trial of Ad26.COV2.S vaccine versus placebo. The receptor's source is a person between 18 and 65 years old who received the Ad26.COV2.S COVID-19 vaccine or a placebo. Rearrangement joined TRBV4-3 to TRBJ2-7; the D gene is perhaps TRBD2, from 7 matching bases. The nucleotide sequence is TGCACTCAAGTGGGGGCTGGGAGGGGGAAAAGGTACGAGCAGTACTTC. It is translated as CTQVGAGRGKRYEQYF.